This TCR beta chain was found in a study of blood T cell repertoires in COVID-19. Assay used: immunoSEQ multiplex PCR; TCRdb lists only in-frame clones, some missing. Of about 380,000 clones in the sample, more than 75% are singletons; the top ten hold 0.9% to 1.5%. This study enrolled people aged 18 to 89 from roughly 22 US geographic areas. Resolution of symptoms, clearance, or two negative PCRs was present in recovered Cohort 3 donors. This CDR3 region has 14 residues. With 5 bases removed from V and 3 bases from J, the gap between germline ends came to 10 bases. Germline lookup yields CDR1 LNHDA and CDR2 SQIVND (reference sequence).

The specimen sequenced was PBMCs or T cells enriched from blood (not recorded which). V and J are TRBV19 and TRBJ2-2; tentative D call: TRBD2 (6 bases). This sequence was found in a young woman who had recovered from COVID-19. CDR3 sequence: CASSPGSYTGELFF. In DNA form, the CDR3 reads TGTGCCAGTAGTCCCGGGAGTTACACCGGGGAGCTGTTTTTT.